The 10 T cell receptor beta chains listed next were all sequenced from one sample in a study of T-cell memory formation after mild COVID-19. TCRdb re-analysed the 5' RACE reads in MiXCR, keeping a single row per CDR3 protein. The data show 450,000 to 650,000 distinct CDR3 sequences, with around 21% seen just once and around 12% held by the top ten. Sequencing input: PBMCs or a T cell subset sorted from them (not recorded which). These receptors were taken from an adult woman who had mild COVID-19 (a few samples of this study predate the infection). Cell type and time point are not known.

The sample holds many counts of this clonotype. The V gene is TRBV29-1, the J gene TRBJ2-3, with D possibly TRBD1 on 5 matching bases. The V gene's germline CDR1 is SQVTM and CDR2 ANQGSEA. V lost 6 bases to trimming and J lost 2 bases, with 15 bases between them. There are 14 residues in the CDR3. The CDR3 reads CSVAGHSNTDTQYF. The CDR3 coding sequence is TGCAGCGTGGCCGGACATAGTAACACAGATACGCAGTATTTT.

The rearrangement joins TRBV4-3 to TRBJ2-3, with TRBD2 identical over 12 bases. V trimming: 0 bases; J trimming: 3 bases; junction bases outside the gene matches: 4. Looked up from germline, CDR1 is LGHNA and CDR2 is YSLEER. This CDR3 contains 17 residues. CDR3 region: CASSQELAGGPTDTQYF. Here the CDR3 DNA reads TGCGCCAGCAGCCAAGAACTAGCGGGGGGCCCGACAGATACGCAGTATTTT.

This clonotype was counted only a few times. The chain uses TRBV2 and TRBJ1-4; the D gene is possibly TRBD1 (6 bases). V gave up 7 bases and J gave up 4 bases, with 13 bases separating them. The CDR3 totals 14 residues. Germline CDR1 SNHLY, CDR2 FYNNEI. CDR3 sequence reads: CASNQQGFNEKLFF. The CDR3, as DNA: TGTGCCAGCAACCAACAGGGTTTTAATGAAAAACTGTTTTTT.

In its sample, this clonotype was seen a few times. The CDR3 DNA reads TGTGCCAGCAGCTTTAGCGACCCGATTTTATGCACTGAAGCTTTCTTT. Residues: CASSFSDPILCTEAFF. The chain joins TRBV11-3 to TRBJ1-1; D is unresolved. Germline V gives CDR1 SGHNT, CDR2 YENEEA. This CDR3 has 16 residues. V lost 3 bases and J 4 bases, leaving 18 bases between the germline ends.

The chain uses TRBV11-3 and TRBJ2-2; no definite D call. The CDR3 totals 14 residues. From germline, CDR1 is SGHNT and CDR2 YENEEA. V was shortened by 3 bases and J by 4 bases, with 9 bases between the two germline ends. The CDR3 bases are TGTGCCAGCAGCTTTATCGGACGCACCGGGGAGCTGTTTTTT. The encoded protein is CASSFIGRTGELFF. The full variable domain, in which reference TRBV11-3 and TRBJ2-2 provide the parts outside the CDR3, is EAGVVQSPRYKIIEKKQPVAFWCNPISGHNTLYWYLQNLGQGPELLIRYENEEAVDDSQLPKDRFSAERLKGVDSTLKIQPAELGDSAVYLCASSFIGRTGELFFGEGSRLTVL.

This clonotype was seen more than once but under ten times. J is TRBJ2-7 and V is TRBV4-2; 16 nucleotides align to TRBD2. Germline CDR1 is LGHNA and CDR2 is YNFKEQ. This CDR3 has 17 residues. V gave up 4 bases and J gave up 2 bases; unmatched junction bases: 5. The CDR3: CASSRGLAGGPPYEQYF. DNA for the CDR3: TGTGCCAGCAGCCGGGGACTAGCGGGAGGGCCCCCCTACGAGCAGTACTTC.

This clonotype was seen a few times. In nucleotides, the CDR3 is TGTGCCAGCAGTTACTTAGGGGAGGGGATCACTGAAGCTTTCTTT. Amino acids: CASSYLGEGITEAFF. The V call is TRBV6-6, the J call TRBJ1-1; perhaps TRBD1 as D (5 bases). CDR3 length equals 15 residues. Between the trimmed V and J ends, which lost 1 base and 4 bases, there was a span of 13 bases. CDR1 is MNHNY and CDR2 is SVGAGI in the germline V gene (reference sequence).

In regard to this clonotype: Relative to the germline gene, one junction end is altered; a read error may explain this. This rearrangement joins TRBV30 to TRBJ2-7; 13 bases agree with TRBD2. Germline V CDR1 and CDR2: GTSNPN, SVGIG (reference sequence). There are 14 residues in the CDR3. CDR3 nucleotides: TGTGCCTGGAGTCCTAAGGGGGGACTAGCGGGGCTTGACTTC. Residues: CAWSPKGGLAGLDF. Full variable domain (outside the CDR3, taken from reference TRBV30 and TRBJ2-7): SQTIHQWPATLVQPVGSPLSLECTVEGTSNPNLYWYRQAAGRGLQLLFYSVGIGQISSEVPQNLSASRPQDRQFILSSKKLLLSDSGFYLCAWSPKGGLAGLDFGPGTRLTVT.

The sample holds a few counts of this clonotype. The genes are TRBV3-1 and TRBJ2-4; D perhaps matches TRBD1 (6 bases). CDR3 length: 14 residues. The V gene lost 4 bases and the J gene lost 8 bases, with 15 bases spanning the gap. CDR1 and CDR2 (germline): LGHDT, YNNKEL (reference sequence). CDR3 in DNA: TGTGCCAGCAGCCCCACAGGGATGATGGACATTCAGTACTTC. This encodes CASSPTGMMDIQYF.

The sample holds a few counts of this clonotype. The CDR3 DNA sequence: TGTGCCAGCAGCTTGGGGCCCGGACAGGCTCTCGAGCAGTACTTC. Residues: CASSLGPGQALEQYF. The V call is TRBV7-9, the J call TRBJ2-7; the match to TRBD1 covers 7 bases. The length of the CDR3 is 15 residues. V gave up 3 bases and J gave up 6 bases; unmatched junction bases: 11. Germline CDR1 reads SEHNR; CDR2 reads FQNEAQ (reference sequence).